This T cell receptor beta chain is drawn from a study of blood T cell repertoires in COVID-19. Study-level background: Samples of COVID-19 (acute and convalescent) were obtained from the United States, Italy and Spain. T cells, B-cell-depleted T cells, or PBMCs supplied cDNA or gDNA.

Original processing methods: Using reference gene primer amplification, nucleated cell counts were estimated. Only in-frame clones appear in the TCRdb table, and some are missing; sequencing was by immunoSEQ multiplex PCR. For V, J and clone size, that table is used; D and trimming come from the DNA. The sample has more than 110,000 clones, approximately 83% seen once. The CDR3 is made up of 15 amino acids. V was trimmed by 6 bases and J by 8 bases, leaving 22 bases between them. Germline assignment: CDR1 MNHEY and CDR2 SMNVEV (reference sequence). V is TRBV27 and J is TRBJ1-2; a weak D match, TRBD1 (6 bases). The specimen was peripheral blood. This receptor was obtained from a woman aged 55-70 years with acute or convalescent COVID-19. The CDR3 DNA reads as TGTGCCAGCAGGGGAACGGCGCGCAGGGGTGAGGGCTACACCTTC. Its protein is CASRGTARRGEGYTF.